The clone carrying this T cell receptor beta chain appeared a few times. Antigen: not known. These data are taken from a study of T cell responses to AZD1222 COVID-19 vaccine. Germline CDR1 SEHNR, CDR2 FQNEAQ (reference sequence). CDR3 length: 12 amino acids. V lost 5 bases to trimming and J lost 7 bases, with 11 bases between them. Findings of the study overall: The study found vaccine-associated CD4 TCRs spanning spike, dominant at 160-218 and 743-854. Reports indicate that nearly half of spike-specific TCRs are directed at unmutated variant regions. Among the donors, most were white British and more were female, and clonal diversity was possibly underestimated. Spike-specific TCR breadth and depth rose after two AZD1222 doses.

The table came from immunoSEQ multiplex PCR; TCRdb's copy has only in-frame clones and leaves some out. The sample lists approximately 110,000 clones, 85% to 90% occurring once. Sequenced here: peripheral blood, sampled on day 0 of AZD1222 vaccination. This sequence joins TRBV7-9 and TRBJ1-2; no firm D call. The sequence was collected from an adult in good health. The CDR3 DNA is TGTGCCAGCAGCCACGGGGTGGGTGGCTACACCTTC. Translation: CASSHGVGGYTF.